These 21 T cell receptor beta chains came from one sample sequenced in a study of shared clonotypes between healthy human individuals. Here immunoSEQ multiplex PCR was the method, and the copy in TCRdb shows in-frame clones only, minus some. The sample carries a few million clones, over 90% recorded once. The sample consisted of naive CD4+ T cells from PBMCs. Subset indicated: CD45RA+ positively selected. The receptors here all came from a man aged 18 to 30 in good health. Some clones in this sample may be carry-over from other donors' samples.

V and J are TRBV27 and TRBJ1-4, with a tentative D call TRBD1 (5 bases). The germline V and J ends were trimmed by 11 bases and 2 bases, with 12 bases remaining between them. This CDR3 comprises 13 residues. Germline V lookup: CDR1 MNHEY, CDR2 SMNVEV (reference sequence). The CDR3 DNA reads TGTGCCCGCTGCGGGGGGACTAATGAAAAACTGTTTTTT. Protein sequence: CARCGGTNEKLFF.

The CDR3 loop is CASSSWPRKSTTGELFF. DNA for the CDR3: TGTGCCAGCAGCTCGTGGCCCCGGAAATCGACCACCGGGGAGCTGTTTTTT. The chain couples TRBV11-2 to TRBJ2-2; unclear D gene. The CDR3 has 17 amino acids. V lost 4 bases, J lost 4 bases, and 19 bases lay in between. Germline V lookup: CDR1 SGHAT, CDR2 FQNNGV. Drawing the rest from reference TRBV11-2 and TRBJ2-2, the complete variable domain is EAGVAQSPRYKIIEKRQSVAFWCNPISGHATLYWYQQILGQGPKLLIQFQNNGVVDDSQLPKDRFSAERLKGVDSTLKIQPAKLEDSAVYLCASSSWPRKSTTGELFFGEGSRLTVL.

The V and J genes are TRBV7-9 and TRBJ2-5, with D perhaps TRBD1 or TRBD2 (7 bases each). This CDR3 spans 13 amino acids. CDR1 and CDR2 from the germline V gene are SEHNR and FQNEAQ (reference sequence). V shed 7 bases and J shed 3 bases, with 12 bases lying between them. CDR3 DNA: TGTGCCAGCAACCAGGGGGGGAAAGAGACCCAGTACTTC. This gives the protein CASNQGGKETQYF.

This rearrangement joins TRBV28 to TRBJ1-2, with 9 positions matching TRBD1. This CDR3 spans 15 amino acids. After removal of 6 bases from V and 8 bases from J, the junction contained 13 bases not matched to a gene. Germline CDR1 reads MDHEN; CDR2 reads SYDVKM. The CDR3 DNA reads TGTGCCAGCAGCCCACGCACAGGGGGCTTTGACGGCTACACCTTC. Protein sequence: CASSPRTGGFDGYTF.

This chain joins TRBV7-2 and TRBJ2-7, with D perhaps matching TRBD2 (6 bases). Per germline, CDR1 SGHTA and CDR2 FQGNSA. This CDR3 comprises 13 residues. Trimming shortened V by 5 bases and J by 4 bases, and 12 bases separated the two germline ends. CDR3: CASSPRDFYEQYF. CDR3 coding DNA: TGTGCCAGCAGCCCCCGGGACTTTTACGAGCAGTACTTC.

Only a few counts were recorded for this clone. The chain employs TRBV4-2 and TRBJ2-2, with a possible D match to TRBD2 (7 bases). CDR1 and CDR2 (germline): LGHNA, YNFKEQ. The CDR3 totals 18 residues. The V gene lost 0 bases and the J gene lost 4 bases, with 18 bases spanning the gap. CDR3 nucleotides: TGTGCCAGCAGCCAAGAGGGGGGGCAGGGATCGGCCACCGGGGAGCTGTTTTTT. It translates to CASSQEGGQGSATGELFF.

The V and J genes are TRBV2 and TRBJ2-7; 7 nucleotides align to TRBD1. Germline V gene data show CDR1 as SNHLY and CDR2 as FYNNEI. V was clipped by 4 bases and J by 2 bases; unmatched bases: 5. The CDR3 is 14 residues long. Here the CDR3 DNA reads TGTGCCAGCAGTGTGACAGGGTTACCCTACGAGCAGTACTTC. It yields the protein CASSVTGLPYEQYF.

This sequence joins TRBV6-5 and TRBJ1-2, with 8 bases that match TRBD1. CDR3 length: 16 residues. V was clipped by 0 bases and J by 2 bases; unmatched bases: 5. Per the germline V gene, CDR1 is MNHEY and CDR2 is SVGAGI. CDR3: CASSYSPTGANYGYTF. The CDR3 nucleotides are TGTGCCAGCAGTTACTCGCCGACAGGGGCGAACTATGGCTACACCTTC.

V gene TRBV4-3 combines with J gene TRBJ2-7; 8 positions agree with TRBD1. Trimming took 2 bases from V and 5 from J; bases not matched to a gene: 2. Germline V gene sequence: CDR1 LGHNA, CDR2 YSLEER. The CDR3 has 13 residues. The CDR3, as DNA: TGCGCCAGCAGCCAATCAGGGGGCCACGAGCAGTACTTC. Its translation is CASSQSGGHEQYF.

The genes are TRBV15 and TRBJ1-3, with D maybe TRBD1 (5 bases). Per the germline V gene, CDR1 is LNHNV and CDR2 is YYDKDF (reference sequence). With 0 bases removed from V and 3 bases from J, the gap between germline ends came to 15 bases. The CDR3 has 17 amino acids. Here the CDR3 reads CATSRDYLRGIGNTIYF. The CDR3 DNA follows: TGTGCCACCAGCAGAGATTATTTGAGGGGAATTGGAAACACCATATATTTT.

V usage is TRBV2 and J usage is TRBJ2-7, with D possibly being TRBD1 or TRBD2 (5 bases each). The CDR3 consists of 12 residues. Germline V gene data show CDR1 as SNHLY and CDR2 as FYNNEI. Trimming removed 10 bases from V and 7 bases from J, with 17 bases in between. The CDR3 nucleotides are TGTGCCAATAGGGACCCCCCGGGTGAGCAGTACTTC. Residues: CANRDPPGEQYF.

This sequence joins TRBV6-8 and TRBJ2-6; D gene ambiguous. Trimming pared 6 bases from V and 2 bases from J, leaving 8 bases between. The CDR3 loop spans 14 amino acids. Germline V gives CDR1 MNHGY, CDR2 SAAAGT. The CDR3 is CASRPRTGANVLTF. The CDR3 DNA is TGTGCCAGCAGGCCTCGCACTGGGGCCAACGTCCTGACTTTC.

This clone was detected only once. The chain couples TRBV9 to TRBJ2-1; 7 nucleotides align to TRBD2. The germline V gene has CDR1 SGDLS and CDR2 YYNGEE. J lost 6 bases, V lost 2 bases, and 8 bases had no gene match. The CDR3 is 15 amino acids. CDR3 loop: CASSVDGGRLNEQFF. In DNA form, the CDR3 reads TGTGCCAGCAGCGTGGATGGCGGGAGACTCAATGAGCAGTTCTTC.

CDR3 amino acids: CASSDHLAGGSEQFF. DNA for the CDR3: TGTGCCAGCAGCGACCACCTAGCGGGAGGATCTGAGCAGTTCTTC. The chain is built from TRBV7-3 and TRBJ2-1; 11 bases map to TRBD2. The CDR3 loop spans 15 amino acids. After removal of 5 bases from V and 9 bases from J, the junction contained 9 bases not matched to a gene. The germline V gene has CDR1 SGHTA and CDR2 FQGTGA. The entire variable domain, with the rest obtained from reference TRBV7-3 and TRBJ2-1, is as follows: GAGVSQTPSNKVTEKGKYVELRCDPISGHTALYWYRQSLGQGPEFLIYFQGTGAADDSGLPNDRFFAVRPEGSVSTLKIQRTERGDSAVYLCASSDHLAGGSEQFFGPGTRLTVL.

This chain joins TRBV9 and TRBJ1-1; D not certain. Germline V gives CDR1 SGDLS, CDR2 YYNGEE. V was cut by 4 bases and J by 2 bases, with 12 bases left in between. This CDR3 comprises 14 residues. The CDR3 coding sequence is TGTGCCAGCAGCATTATGGGCCTTAACACTGAAGCTTTCTTT. It translates to CASSIMGLNTEAFF.

A few counts support this clone. The chain links TRBV9 to TRBJ2-7; the match to TRBD1 covers 7 bases. Germline trimming cut 3 bases from V and 7 bases from J; bases unmatched to any gene: 10. The CDR3 consists of 14 residues. In germline, CDR1 is SGDLS, CDR2 YYNGEE. The CDR3 is CASSETGSGYEQYF. The CDR3 coding sequence is TGTGCCAGCAGCGAGACAGGGTCAGGGTATGAGCAGTACTTC.

The table lists this clone with a few counts. V usage is TRBV10-2 and J usage is TRBJ1-1; D not certain. The V and J ends lost 4 bases and 5 bases respectively, with 11 bases between them. From germline, CDR1 is WSHSY and CDR2 SAAADI. The CDR3 has 13 residues. The CDR3 DNA sequence: TGCGCCAGCAGTGCTCAAGCGGGAACTGAAGCTTTCTTT. Encoded protein: CASSAQAGTEAFF.

This clone has a single count. The chain has TRBV11-2 and TRBJ1-2; D is perhaps TRBD1 (5 bases). Trimming shortened V by 3 bases and J by 6 bases, and 14 bases separated the two germline ends. The length of the CDR3 is 14 residues. Germline CDR1 and CDR2: SGHAT and FQNNGV. The CDR3 sequence: CASSLGRILDGYTF. In nucleotides, the CDR3 is TGTGCCAGCAGCTTGGGACGGATTTTAGATGGCTACACCTTC.

The chain employs TRBV5-4 and TRBJ1-3, with TRBD1 matching over 10 bases. This CDR3 contains 15 residues. CDR1 and CDR2 (germline): SGHNT, YYREEE (reference sequence). The V and J ends lost 4 bases and 4 bases, in that order; junction bases with no gene match: 5. The CDR3 DNA sequence: TGTGCCAGCAGCACGGGACAGGGGTTGGGAAACACCATATATTTT. Translated, it gives CASSTGQGLGNTIYF.

The rearrangement links TRBV7-6 to TRBJ2-7; D could derive from TRBD1 or TRBD2 (5 bases each). The CDR3 loop spans 15 amino acids. V gave up 5 bases and J gave up 4 bases, with 18 bases separating them. In germline, CDR1 is SGHVS, CDR2 FNYEAQ. The CDR3 spells CASSARPGTEYEQYF. CDR3 nucleotides: TGTGCCAGCAGCGCCCGACCCGGGACCGAATACGAGCAGTACTTC.

The J gene is TRBJ2-7, the V gene TRBV28; D gene ambiguous. Looked up from germline, CDR1 is MDHEN and CDR2 is SYDVKM. The CDR3 covers 12 residues. V dropped 2 bases and J dropped 2 bases, with 4 bases sitting between them. The CDR3 nucleotides read TGTGCCAGCAGTTTAAAGGCCTACGAGCAGTACTTC. As protein: CASSLKAYEQYF.